The rows below give T cell receptor beta chains drawn from one sample of a study of blood T cell repertoires in COVID-19. This table comes from immunoSEQ multiplex PCR, and its TCRdb copy is limited to in-frame clones, with some not included. The sample lists tens of thousands of clones, around 90% occurring once. The source material was peripheral blood. Every receptor here comes from a woman aged 60-70 years with COVID-19, enrolled during active disease. Both conserved end residues are part of each CDR3. A D gene is named only where the DNA matches it firmly. Not all rows give a size; the values are once, few, many and, for expanded clones, a class.

j_gene,v_gene,d_gene,abundance,CDR3aa,CDR3nt
TRBJ1-3,TRBV6-5,TRBD1,.,CASIPGQGTTIYF,TGTGCCAGCATTCCGGGACAGGGTACCACCATATATTTT
TRBJ1-3,TRBV7-2,TRBD1,few,CASSRGLDRVAGNTIYF,TGTGCCAGCAGCCGGGGGCTAGACAGGGTGGCCGGAAACACCATATATTTT
TRBJ2-7,TRBV12-2,.,few,CASRHPPPSTGQTYEQYF,TGTGCAAGTCGCCATCCCCCTCCTTCGACAGGACAAACCTACGAGCAGTACTTC
TRBJ2-7,TRBV4-2,TRBD1,.,CASSQAGTGSSYEQYF,TGTGCCAGCAGCCAAGCGGGGACAGGGAGCTCCTACGAGCAGTACTTC
TRBJ2-7,TRBV30,TRBD2,.,CAWSVRGGGYEQYF,TGTGCCTGGAGTGTACGGGGCGGGGGGTACGAGCAGTACTTC
TRBJ2-5,TRBV30,.,.,CAWSVPAGKTQYF,TGTGCCTGGAGTGTACCGGCGGGGAAGACCCAGTACTTC
TRBJ1-5,TRBV30,.,.,CAWSQGNSNQPQHF,TGTGCCTGGAGTCAGGGTAACAGCAATCAGCCCCAGCATTTT
TRBJ2-7,TRBV6-6,.,.,CASSSNRGSGQYF,TGTGCCAGCAGCTCAAACAGGGGTAGCGGGCAGTACTTC
TRBJ2-3,TRBV24-1,.,.,CATRGASADTQYF,TGTGCCACCCGGGGGGCGAGTGCAGATACGCAGTATTTT
TRBJ2-1,TRBV5-1,TRBD1,.,CASSPTLTGANEQFF,TGCGCCAGCAGCCCCACATTGACAGGGGCGAATGAGCAGTTCTTC
TRBJ1-2,TRBV12-5,TRBD1,.,CASGLVQDRESGYTF,TGTGCTAGTGGTTTGGTACAGGACAGGGAATCTGGCTACACCTTC
TRBJ1-3,TRBV3-1/TRBV3-2,.,.,CASSLTAHSGNTIYF,TGTGCCAGCAGCCTTACAGCCCACTCTGGAAACACCATATATTTT
TRBJ2-3,TRBV7-8,TRBD2,.,CASSAVGGLAGTDTQYF,TGTGCCAGCAGCGCCGTCGGGGGACTAGCGGGCACAGATACGCAGTATTTT
TRBJ1-6,TRBV5-1,TRBD1,.,CASSRDRDPNSPLHF,TGCGCCAGCAGCAGGGACAGGGATCCTAATTCACCCCTCCACTTT
TRBJ1-2,TRBV6-5,TRBD1,.,CASSPGQTFYGYTF,TGTGCCAGCAGCCCGGGACAGACATTCTATGGCTACACCTTC
TRBJ1-1,TRBV6-6,.,.,CASSPQLGGASSNTEAFF,TGTGCCAGCAGTCCCCAGCTGGGGGGTGCTTCCTCGAACACTGAAGCTTTCTTT
TRBJ2-7,TRBV2,.,once,CASRMDSTYEQYF,TGTGCCAGCAGAATGGACAGCACCTACGAGCAGTACTTC
TRBJ1-3,TRBV4-1,.,.,CASSQHRVRSGNTIYF,TGCGCCAGCAGCCAACACAGGGTGAGGTCTGGAAACACCATATATTTT
TRBJ1-4,TRBV4-1,.,.,CASSQVLPGEKLFF,TGCGCCAGCAGCCAAGTTCTCCCGGGTGAAAAACTGTTTTTT
TRBJ1-5,TRBV2,.,.,CASSPGEGQPQHF,TGTGCCAGCAGTCCAGGGGAGGGACAGCCCCAGCATTTT
TRBJ2-3,TRBV11-2,TRBD2,.,CASSPLAGGRDTQYF,TGTGCCAGCAGTCCACTAGCGGGGGGTAGGGATACGCAGTATTTT
TRBJ1-2,TRBV12-3/TRBV12-4,.,once,CASSLRGYGYTF,TGTGCCAGCAGTTTAAGGGGTTATGGCTACACCTTC
TRBJ2-7,TRBV6-5,.,.,CASSFQVGTPAYEQYF,TGTGCCAGCAGTTTCCAAGTGGGGACACCCGCCTACGAGCAGTACTTC
TRBJ2-2,TRBV11-1,.,.,CASSFIRQAGELFF,TGTGCCAGCAGCTTCATCCGGCAGGCCGGGGAGCTGTTTTTT
TRBJ1-4,TRBV5-1,TRBD1,.,CASSLGQGNEKLFF,TGCGCCAGCAGCTTGGGACAGGGTAATGAAAAACTGTTTTTT
TRBJ1-4,TRBV7-9,.,.,CASSQPGGTDEKLFF,TGTGCCAGCAGTCAACCGGGGGGAACGGATGAAAAACTGTTTTTT
TRBJ2-3,TRBV3-1/TRBV3-2,.,.,CASSFRRGGADTQYF,TGTGCCAGCAGCTTCCGGCGAGGTGGTGCAGATACGCAGTATTTT
TRBJ2-7,TRBV11-2,.,.,CASRSMTGSYEQYF,TGTGCCAGCAGATCCATGACGGGCTCCTACGAGCAGTACTTC
TRBJ1-2,TRBV6-6,TRBD1,.,CASSQDRVGGYTF,TGTGCCAGCAGTCAAGACAGGGTAGGCGGCTACACCTTC
TRBJ2-3,TRBV19,TRBD2,.,CASSFLAANTDTQYF,TGTGCCAGTAGTTTTCTAGCGGCCAACACAGATACGCAGTATTTT
TRBJ2-5,TRBV20-1,.,.,CSASEGGTQYF,TGCAGTGCTTCGGAGGGAGGGACCCAGTACTTC
TRBJ1-5,TRBV19,.,once,CASSKSGVTQPQHF,TGTGCCAGTAGTAAATCAGGGGTTACTCAGCCCCAGCATTTT
TRBJ2-6,TRBV5-1,.,.,CASSLTGNSGANVLTF,TGCGCCAGCAGCCTAACAGGTAACTCTGGGGCCAACGTCCTGACTTTC
TRBJ1-3,TRBV4-1,.,once,CASSQEGGISGNTIYF,TGCGCCAGCAGCCAAGAGGGGGGGATCTCTGGAAACACCATATATTTT
TRBJ1-6,TRBV5-1,TRBD1,.,CASSFGQGRGSYNSPLHF,TGCGCCAGCAGCTTCGGACAGGGAAGAGGCTCCTATAATTCACCCCTCCACTTT
TRBJ1-5,TRBV29-1,.,.,CSVARDIFQPQHF,TGCAGCGTCGCTAGGGACATATTTCAGCCCCAGCATTTT
TRBJ1-1,TRBV9,.,.,CASSVSPFNTEAFF,TGTGCCAGCAGCGTCAGTCCATTTAACACTGAAGCTTTCTTT
TRBJ1-6,TRBV20-1,.,.,CSASETYRDDSPLHF,TGCAGTGCTAGTGAGACCTACAGGGATGATTCACCCCTCCACTTT
TRBJ1-5,TRBV18,.,.,CASSPTGGGSQPQHF,TGTGCCAGCTCACCGACGGGAGGGGGGAGTCAGCCCCAGCATTTT
TRBJ1-3,TRBV4-2,.,.,CASSQLSQGENTIYF,TGTGCCAGCAGCCAACTGAGTCAGGGTGAAAACACCATATATTTT
TRBJ1-1,TRBV12-3/TRBV12-4,.,once,CASSLGMARGAFF,TGTGCCAGCAGTTTAGGGATGGCTAGGGGAGCTTTCTTT
TRBJ1-2,TRBV7-9,.,.,CASSQDGIYGYTF,TGTGCCAGCAGCCAGGACGGGATCTATGGCTACACCTTC
TRBJ1-4,TRBV18,.,few,CASSPGRENEKLFF,TGTGCCAGCTCACCAGGCAGGGAAAATGAAAAACTGTTTTTT
TRBJ1-1,TRBV5-6,.,.,CASSKTGSTFF,TGTGCCAGCAGCAAAACAGGGTCGACTTTCTTT
TRBJ1-4,TRBV7-2,TRBD1,.,CASSGQGSTNEKLFF,TGTGCCAGCAGCGGACAGGGTTCAACTAATGAAAAACTGTTTTTT
TRBJ2-1,TRBV5-5,TRBD2,.,CASSFREGGFNEQFF,TGTGCCAGCAGCTTCCGGGAGGGGGGATTCAATGAGCAGTTCTTC
TRBJ1-2,TRBV27,.,.,CASRRHQGSSGYTF,TGTGCCAGCAGGCGCCATCAGGGATCCTCCGGCTACACCTTC
TRBJ1-6,TRBV10-2,TRBD1,once,CASKGTEHSPLHF,TGCGCCAGCAAGGGGACAGAGCATTCACCCCTCCACTTT
TRBJ2-7,TRBV10-2,TRBD1,.,CASRQGVRYEQYF,TGCGCCAGCAGGCAGGGGGTTCGCTACGAGCAGTACTTC
TRBJ1-2,TRBV19,TRBD1,.,CASSGDRANYGYTF,TGTGCCAGTAGTGGGGACAGGGCGAACTATGGCTACACCTTC
TRBJ1-6,TRBV6-5,.,.,CASSYRRGTSPLHF,TGTGCCAGCAGTTACAGGAGGGGAACATCACCCCTCCACTTT
TRBJ1-3,TRBV30,.,.,CAWSAGQRNSGNTIYF,TGTGCCTGGAGCGCTGGGCAGAGAAACTCTGGAAACACCATATATTTT
TRBJ2-5,TRBV7-2,TRBD1,.,CASSSRTGGGIETQYF,TGTGCCAGCAGCAGCCGGACAGGGGGGGGTATAGAGACCCAGTACTTC
TRBJ1-1,TRBV28,.,.,CASSNLGSEAFF,TGTGCCAGCAGTAACCTGGGCTCTGAAGCTTTCTTT